This TCR beta chain was found in a study of T cells in Graves' hyperthyroidism and ophthalmopathy. Each patient was aged 18 to 65 and had newly diagnosed hyperthyroidism of under 2 months' duration. Source material for PBMCs was less than 12 ml fresh peripheral blood. This clonotype was observed at least ten times. Looked up from germline, CDR1 is MDHEN and CDR2 is SYDVKM. The ends were cut back, 2 bases at V and 2 bases at J, with 16 bases in the middle. The length of the CDR3 is 17 residues. The TCR beta CDR3 regions underwent amplification using RNA transcripts as the source. The study used the HTBI primer set for a first-round RT-PCR of the TCR CDR3. TCRdb processed the multiplex PCR reads anew with MiXCR; each CDR3 protein has one entry. This sample has under 350,000 distinct CDR3 sequences, with 21% found just once.

The J gene is TRBJ1-5, the V gene TRBV28, with D possibly TRBD1 on 5 matching bases. The sequence derives from a woman in her fifties or sixties with Graves' hyperthyroidism. Material: blood. For the CDR3, the DNA is TGTGCCAGCAGTTTAGTATGGGTCAGCAGGGGCAATCAGCCCCAGCATTTT. This gives the protein CASSLVWVSRGNQPQHF.